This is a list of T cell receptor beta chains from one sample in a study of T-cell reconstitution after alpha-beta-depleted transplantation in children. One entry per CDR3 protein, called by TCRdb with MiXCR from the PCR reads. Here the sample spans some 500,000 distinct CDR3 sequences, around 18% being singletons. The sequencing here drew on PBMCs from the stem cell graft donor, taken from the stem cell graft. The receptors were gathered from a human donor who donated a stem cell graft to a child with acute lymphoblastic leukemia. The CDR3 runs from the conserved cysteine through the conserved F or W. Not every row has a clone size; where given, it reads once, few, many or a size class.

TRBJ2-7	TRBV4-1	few	CASSQVLGQGTYEQYF
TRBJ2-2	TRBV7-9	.	CASSLVGLTTGELFF
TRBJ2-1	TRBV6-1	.	CASSVPGLAGPRSSYNEQFF
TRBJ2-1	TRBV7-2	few	CASCRRTSGNEQFF
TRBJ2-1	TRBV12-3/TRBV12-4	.	CASTRGSGVSYNEQFF
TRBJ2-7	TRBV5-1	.	CASREAYEHYF
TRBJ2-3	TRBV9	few	CASSVPGGGDTQYF
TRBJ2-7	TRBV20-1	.	CSARGDLSYEQYF
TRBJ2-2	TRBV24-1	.	CATSEPTSGRTNTGELFF
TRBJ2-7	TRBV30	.	CAWSVGVRGPNYEQYF
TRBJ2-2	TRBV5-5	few	CASSYSIGQLAGELFF
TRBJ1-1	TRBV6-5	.	CASSYGRALKLEAFF
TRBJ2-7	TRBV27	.	CASSSGLAGGPSYEQYF
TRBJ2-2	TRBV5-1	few	CASSLDGLAGNTGELFF
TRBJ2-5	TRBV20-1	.	CSASTEYQETQYF
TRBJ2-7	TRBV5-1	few	CASSAGERSSYEQYF
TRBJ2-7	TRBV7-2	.	CASSRAGGPYEQYF
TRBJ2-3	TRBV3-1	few	CASSQPGLALSQYF
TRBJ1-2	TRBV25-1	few	CASSEPTFYGYTF
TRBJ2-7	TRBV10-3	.	CAISTRDQSYEQYF
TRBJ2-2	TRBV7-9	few	CASSLNLGPTGELFF
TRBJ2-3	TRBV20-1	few	CSAKAVDSGSWTDTQYF
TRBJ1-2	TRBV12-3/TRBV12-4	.	CASSAKYRVFYGYTF
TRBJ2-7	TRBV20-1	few	CSAKTSGRSHEQYF
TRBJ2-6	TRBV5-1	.	CASSPLAGGGGANVLTF